This T cell receptor beta chain was identified in a study of control samples from healthy donors and cancer patients. The V gene's germline CDR1 is SGHNT and CDR2 YENEEA. The CDR3 covers 14 residues. V was pared by 8 bases and J by 0 bases, with 8 bases between. Only a few counts were recorded for this clone. Profiling relied on immunoSEQ multiplex PCR, and the TCRdb table lists in-frame clones only, not all of them. This table holds about 150,000 clones, 94% found once. The sequence came from a young woman in good health. Sequencing was done on a sample of blood. The rearrangement uses TRBV11-3 and TRBJ1-6; D unresolved. CDR3 DNA: TGTGCCAGCGCCAAGAGCTCCTATAATTCACCCCTCCACTTT. Protein: CASAKSSYNSPLHF.